This is a list of T cell receptor beta chains from one sample in a study of Tregs in tolerant kidney transplant recipients. Clones were read by immunoSEQ multiplex PCR, and TCRdb kept only the in-frame ones, dropping some. The sample consists of several hundred clones, less than 50% of them appearing once. No antigens are known for them. The sample consisted of Tregs from blood cultured with allogeneic cells. The source of these receptors is a human patient who received a combined kidney and bone marrow transplant. The graft donor may have given rise to some T cells. CDR3s include the opening cysteine and the closing phenylalanine or tryptophan. The D gene is left open where the match is weak. The size of a clone is reported for some rows only, either as once, few or many, or as a class for expanded clones.

>TRBV28|.|TRBJ1-2|.
CASSSQSGLGGYTF
TGTGCCAGCAGTTCTCAATCGGGCCTCGGGGGCTACACCTTC
>TRBV28|.|TRBJ2-4|TRBD2
CASSLTSGRVTNIQYF
TGTGCCAGCAGTTTAACTAGCGGGAGGGTGACGAATATTCAGTACTTC
>TRBV30|.|TRBJ2-4|TRBD2
CAWSVPGGIQYF
TGTGCCTGGAGTGTACCGGGGGGGATTCAGTACTTC
>TRBV11-3|.|TRBJ2-2|.
CASSLWVTGELFF
TGTGCCAGCAGCTTATGGGTAACCGGGGAGCTGTTTTTT
>TRBV28|.|TRBJ2-5|TRBD2
CASSFWGGGDQETQYF
TGTGCCAGCAGTTTTTGGGGCGGGGGGGACCAAGAGACCCAGTACTTC
>TRBV28|large|TRBJ1-2|.
CASSLGGYGYTF
TGTGCCAGCAGTTTAGGAGGCTATGGCTACACCTTC
>TRBV7-9|.|TRBJ2-1|TRBD2
CASSLGSGLAGVGDEQFF
TGTGCCAGCAGCTTAGGCTCTGGACTAGCGGGAGTGGGCGATGAGCAGTTCTTC
>TRBV10-1|few|TRBJ1-1|TRBD1
CASSPGTGTEAFF
TGCGCCAGCAGTCCCGGGACAGGCACTGAAGCTTTCTTT
>TRBV5-2|.|TRBJ2-6|.
CASKSTQSRANALTF
TGTGCCAGCAAAAGTACACAAAGTCGGGCCAACGCCCTGACTTTC
>TRBV7-9|.|TRBJ2-2|TRBD1
CASSQGGQANTGELFF
TGTGCCAGCAGCCAGGGCGGACAGGCTAACACCGGGGAGCTGTTTTTT
>TRBV4-1|.|TRBJ2-5|TRBD1
CASSLGDRAEKETQYF
TGTGCCAGCAGCCTAGGGGACAGGGCCGAGAAAGAGACCCAGTACTTC
>TRBV10-3|large|TRBJ2-3|.
CAISELRGSSSTDTQYF
TGTGCCATCAGTGAATTGAGGGGATCCTCTAGCACAGATACGCAGTATTTT
>TRBV7-3|once|TRBJ2-7|TRBD2
CASSPQAGGSYEQYF
TGTGCCAGCAGCCCCCAAGCGGGAGGATCCTACGAGCAGTACTTC
>TRBV1|.|TRBJ2-6|.
CTSSSAGCAQSRANVLTF
TGCACCAGCAGTAGTGCGGGTTGTGCACAAAGTCGGGCCAACGTCCTGACTTTC
>TRBV7-9|.|TRBJ2-4|.
CASSLGAGWSF
TGTGCCAGCAGCTTAGGGGCAGGGTGGAGCTTC
>TRBV7-9|.|TRBJ2-4|TRBD1
CASSLGTGGNF
TGCGCCAGCAGCTTAGGGACAGGGGGGAACTTC
>TRBV4-1|.|TRBJ2-1|TRBD2
CASSTSGIPYNEQFF
TGTGCCTCCTCGACTAGCGGGATTCCCTACAATGAGCAGTTCTTC